This T cell receptor beta chain was documented in a study of cytomegalovirus exposure and HLA in healthy donors. The study, taken as a whole, reports: Fewer than 200 TCR beta chains were listed as cytomegalovirus-associated. There were some public TCRs occurring in many donors, but most TCR sequences were rare.

Primers included in the PCR were 60 Vbeta and 13 Jbeta primers. Using immunoSEQ multiplex PCR, the repertoire was profiled, and TCRdb retains in-frame clones only, with some absent. The sample shows some 150,000 clones, approximately 78% of them seen only once. J was trimmed by 6 bases and V by 0 bases; bases with no gene match: 9. The CDR3 length is 19 residues. Germline V gene sequence: CDR1 LNHNV, CDR2 YYDKDF (reference sequence). In the case of this clone: Its antigen remains unidentified.

The sequenced material came from PBMCs. The V gene is TRBV15, the J gene TRBJ2-1; TRBD2 matches at 15 bases. This sequence was found in a woman aged 25 to 39 in good health and CMV-seropositive. The CDR3 coding sequence is TGTGCCACCAGCAGAGATCTGGGACTAGCGGGGGGATCCGTCAATGAGCAGTTCTTC. Amino acid sequence: CATSRDLGLAGGSVNEQFF.